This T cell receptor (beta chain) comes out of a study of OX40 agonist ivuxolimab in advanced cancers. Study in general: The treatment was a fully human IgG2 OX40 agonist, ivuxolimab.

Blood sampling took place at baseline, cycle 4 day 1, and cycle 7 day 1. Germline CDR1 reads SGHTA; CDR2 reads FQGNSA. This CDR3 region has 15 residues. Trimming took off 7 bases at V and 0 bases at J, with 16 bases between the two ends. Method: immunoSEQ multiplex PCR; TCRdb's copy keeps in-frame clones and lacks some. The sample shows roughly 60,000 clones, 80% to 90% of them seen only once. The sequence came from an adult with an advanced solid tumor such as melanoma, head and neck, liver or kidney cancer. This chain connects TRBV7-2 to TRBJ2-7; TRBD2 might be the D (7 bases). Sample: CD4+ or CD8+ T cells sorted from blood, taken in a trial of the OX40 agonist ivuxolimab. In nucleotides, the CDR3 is TGTGCCAGCAACCTCGCGGCGGGGGCCTCCTACGAGCAGTACTTC. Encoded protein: CASNLAAGASYEQYF.